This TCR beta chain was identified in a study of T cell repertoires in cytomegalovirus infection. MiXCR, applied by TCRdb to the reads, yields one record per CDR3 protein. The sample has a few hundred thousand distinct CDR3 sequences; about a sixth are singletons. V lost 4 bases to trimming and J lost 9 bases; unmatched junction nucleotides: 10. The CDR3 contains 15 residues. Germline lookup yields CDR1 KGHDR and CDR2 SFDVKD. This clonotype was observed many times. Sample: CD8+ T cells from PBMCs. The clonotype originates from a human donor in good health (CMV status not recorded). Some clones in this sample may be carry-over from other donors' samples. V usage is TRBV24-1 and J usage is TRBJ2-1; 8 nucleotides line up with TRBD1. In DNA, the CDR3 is TGTGCCACCAGTGAACCAACATCAGGGGGCGGTGAGCAGTTCTTC. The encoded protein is CATSEPTSGGGEQFF.